There are a few counts of the clone carrying this T cell receptor beta chain. Libraries were prepared by immunoSEQ multiplex PCR; TCRdb keeps only in-frame clonotypes and omits some of them. In the table there are 650 to 850 clones, under 55% of which are singletons. This entry belongs to a study of immune evolution from preneoplasia to lung adenocarcinoma. Germline-derived CDR1 and CDR2 are LNHDA and SQIVND (reference sequence). V trimming: 8 bases; J trimming: 3 bases; junction bases outside the gene matches: 10. The CDR3 runs 15 residues. The specimen was FFPE normal lung tissue adjacent to the tumor. This chain links TRBV19 with TRBJ1-1; 9 bases line up with TRBD1. The source of this sequence is a person between 45 and 65 years old with lung adenocarcinoma. The CDR3 nucleotides read TGTGCCAGTGGAGAGGGAAACAGGGGGCACACTGAAGCTTTCTTT. The encoded protein is CASGEGNRGHTEAFF. Full variable domain (missing parts from reference TRBV19 and TRBJ1-1): DGGITQSPKYLFRKEGQNVTLSCEQNLNHDAMYWYRQDPGQGLRLIYYSQIVNDFQKGDIAEGYSVSREKKESFPLTVTSAQKNPTAFYLCASGEGNRGHTEAFFGQGTRLTVV.